The T cell receptor beta chain under discussion was sequenced for a study of T cell responses to AZD1222 COVID-19 vaccine. Study-wide results and caveats: The donors showed a predominance of white British ancestry and of females, with possible underestimation of clonal diversity.

The CDR3 contains 15 residues. CDR1 is LNHDA and CDR2 is SQIVND in the germline V gene (reference sequence). The V end was cut by 3 bases, the J end by 3 bases, with 12 bases between. Notes on this clone: Its cognate antigen is unknown.

Profiling relied on immunoSEQ multiplex PCR, and the TCRdb table lists in-frame clones only, not all of them. The data contain 130,000 or so clones, roughly 94% of them seen just once; the ten biggest clones take up 6.6%. The rearrangement joins TRBV19 to TRBJ1-5; D is perhaps TRBD1 (5 bases). Material: peripheral blood, obtained on day 0 of AZD1222 vaccination. This TCR was sampled from an adult in good health. The CDR3 DNA sequence: TGTGCCAGTAGTATCGTCCAGGGTAACAATCAGCCCCAGCATTTT. Translating it yields CASSIVQGNNQPQHF.